The 11 T cell receptor beta chains listed next were all sequenced from one sample in a study of T cells in Graves' hyperthyroidism and ophthalmopathy. RNA transcripts provided the source from which TCR beta CDR3 regions were amplified. HTBI primers drove first-round RT-PCR of the TCR CDR3. TCRdb analysed the multiplex PCR reads with MiXCR anew, one entry per CDR3 protein. This table has hundreds of thousands of distinct CDR3 sequences, roughly an eighth appearing once. Source material: blood. The receptors come from a woman aged 18-29 years with Graves' hyperthyroidism.

This clonotype was observed many times. The rearrangement joins TRBV28 to TRBJ1-4, with D unclear. Trimming cost V 8 bases and J 8 bases, with 12 bases left between them. The CDR3 sequence is 12 residues long. Germline V gives CDR1 MDHEN, CDR2 SYDVKM. The CDR3 sequence is CASGGVGEKLFF. Written as DNA, the CDR3 is TGTGCCAGCGGCGGCGTTGGAGAAAAACTGTTTTTT.

This clonotype was picked up many times. The V call is TRBV28, the J call TRBJ2-7; 7 bases match TRBD1. Germline V gene lookup returns CDR1 MDHEN and CDR2 SYDVKM. The CDR3 has 14 residues. The ends lost 10 bases at V and 2 bases at J; junction bases unmatched: 11. CDR3 amino acids: CATTETGQAYEQYF. The DNA of the CDR3 is TGTGCCACCACGGAAACCGGACAGGCCTACGAGCAGTACTTC.

The DNA of the CDR3 is TGTGCCAGCAGTCCACGACTAGCGGGAGTACCCGAGCAGTACTTC. This sequence encodes CASSPRLAGVPEQYF. The chain combines TRBV5-6 with TRBJ2-7; 12 bases are shared with TRBD2. Germline-derived CDR1 and CDR2 are SGHDT and YYEEEE. J lost 6 bases, V lost 5 bases, and 9 bases had no gene match. This CDR3 spans 15 amino acids.

In its sample, this clonotype was seen many times. The chain couples TRBV20-1 to TRBJ2-5; perhaps TRBD1 as D (6 bases). The ends were cut back, 5 bases at V and 5 bases at J, with 18 bases in the middle. Germline assignment: CDR1 DFQATT and CDR2 SNEGSKA (reference sequence). CDR3 length: 14 residues. CDR3 bases: TGCAGTGCTCGTTATTCAGGGGCGCTGGAGACCCAGTACTTC. Its translation: CSARYSGALETQYF.

The table lists this clonotype with many counts. The J gene is TRBJ2-1, the V gene TRBV18; D tentatively reads TRBD1 or TRBD2 (5 bases each). The CDR3 covers 14 residues. V gave up 1 base and J gave up 8 bases, with 12 bases separating them. Germline V CDR1 and CDR2: KGHSH, LQKENI. The CDR3 loop reads CASSPQEGWDEQFF. The CDR3 DNA reads TGTGCCAGCTCACCACAAGAGGGGTGGGATGAGCAGTTCTTC.

This clonotype was seen ten or more times. The chain couples TRBV2 to TRBJ2-7, with 11 bases that match TRBD2. V dropped 10 bases and J dropped 5; count of bases not matched to a gene: 4. CDR1 is SNHLY, CDR2 FYNNEI, per germline. This CDR3 is built from 12 residues. The CDR3 nucleotides are TGTGCCATCCAGACTAGCGGGGACGAGCAGTACTTC. Its protein is CAIQTSGDEQYF.

In its sample, this clonotype was seen many times. The rearrangement joins TRBV7-8 to TRBJ1-5; D is unresolved. CDR1 and CDR2 (germline): SGHVS, FQNEAQ. With 3 bases removed from V and 2 bases from J, the gap between germline ends came to 11 bases. CDR3 length equals 15 residues. The DNA of the CDR3 is TGTGCCAGCAGCTTGCCTGCAACGGGCAATCAGCCCCAGCATTTT. Protein: CASSLPATGNQPQHF.

This clonotype showed up just a few times. V and J are TRBV20-1 and TRBJ2-1; TRBD2 agrees at 10 bases. The CDR3 extends over 15 amino acids. V shed 1 base and J 8 bases; nucleotides not matched to a gene: 8. The V gene's germline CDR1 is DFQATT and CDR2 SNEGSKA (reference sequence). This CDR3 is CSARVQSGGVYEQFF. CDR3 nucleotides: TGCAGTGCTAGAGTACAAAGCGGGGGGGTATATGAGCAGTTCTTC.

This clonotype was counted at least ten times. The chain combines TRBV6-1 with TRBJ2-1; 14 bases map to TRBD2. Germline V gives CDR1 MNHNS, CDR2 SASEGT. V gave up 8 bases and J gave up 7 bases; unmatched junction bases: 7. This CDR3 spans 15 amino acids. For the CDR3, the DNA is TGTGCCAGCTACCGCGGGACTAGCGGGAGAAATGAGCAGTTCTTC. It encodes CASYRGTSGRNEQFF.

The chain links TRBV9 to TRBJ2-7; D ambiguous. Germline CDR1 SGDLS, CDR2 YYNGEE. Trimming removed 2 bases at V and 5 bases at J, with 20 bases between. This CDR3 region has 16 residues. This chain's CDR3 is CASSVSDWASANEQYF. The CDR3 region has the DNA TGTGCCAGCAGCGTCTCCGATTGGGCCTCAGCCAACGAGCAGTACTTC.

In this sample, this clonotype turned up many times. DNA for the CDR3: TGTGCCAGCAGTGAAGGAGAGGGGGCAGGGTATGGCTACACCTTC. It is translated as CASSEGEGAGYGYTF. The chain couples TRBV6-1 to TRBJ1-2; 7 bases fit TRBD1. The trim removed 1 base at V and 5 bases at J, leaving 7 bases unmatched. The CDR3 runs to 15 residues. CDR1 and CDR2 from the germline V gene are MNHNS and SASEGT.